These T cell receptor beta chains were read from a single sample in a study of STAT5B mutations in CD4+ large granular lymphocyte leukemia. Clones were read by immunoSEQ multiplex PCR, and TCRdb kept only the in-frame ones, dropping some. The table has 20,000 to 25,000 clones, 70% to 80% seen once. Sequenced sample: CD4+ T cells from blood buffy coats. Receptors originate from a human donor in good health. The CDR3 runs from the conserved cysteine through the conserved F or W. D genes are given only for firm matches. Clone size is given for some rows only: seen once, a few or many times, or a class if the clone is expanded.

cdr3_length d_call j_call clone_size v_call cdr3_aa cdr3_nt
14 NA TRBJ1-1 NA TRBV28 CASSLVQENTEAFF TGTGCCAGCAGTTTGGTGCAGGAGAACACTGAAGCTTTCTTT
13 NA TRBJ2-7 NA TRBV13 CASSLYGSYEQYF TGTGCCAGCAGCTTATATGGCTCCTACGAGCAGTACTTC
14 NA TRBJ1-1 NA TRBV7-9 CASSWEGVGTEAFF TGTGCCAGCAGCTGGGAGGGGGTGGGGACTGAAGCTTTCTTT
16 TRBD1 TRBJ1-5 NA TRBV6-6 CASSYDGPGGQQPQHF TGTGCCAGCAGTTACGATGGTCCAGGGGGGCAACAGCCCCAGCATTTT
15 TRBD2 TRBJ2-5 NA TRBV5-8 CASSLRGGSMETQYF TGTGCCAGCAGCTTGCGGGGGGGTAGTATGGAGACCCAGTACTTC
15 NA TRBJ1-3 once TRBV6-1 CASQTGVSSGNTIYF TGTGCCAGTCAAACGGGGGTCAGCTCTGGAAACACCATATATTTT
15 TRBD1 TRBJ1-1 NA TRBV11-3 CASSPRGTLNTEAFF TGTGCCAGCAGCCCCAGGGGGACACTAAACACTGAAGCTTTCTTT
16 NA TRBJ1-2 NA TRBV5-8 CASSFPLTSHFHGYTF TGTGCCAGCAGCTTCCCCTTGACGTCCCACTTTCATGGCTACACCTTC
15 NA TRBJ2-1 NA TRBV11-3 CASSLAGLRAGEQFF TGTGCCAGCAGCTTAGCAGGATTACGGGCAGGGGAGCAGTTCTTC
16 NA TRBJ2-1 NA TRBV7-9 CASRRAGAQLYNEQFF TGTGCCAGCAGACGCGCAGGGGCCCAACTATACAATGAGCAGTTCTTC
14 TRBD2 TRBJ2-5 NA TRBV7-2 CASSRSGGLETQYF TGTGCCAGCAGCCGTAGCGGGGGACTCGAGACCCAGTACTTC
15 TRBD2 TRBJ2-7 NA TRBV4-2 CASSQEWTSDNEQYF TGTGCCAGCAGCCAAGAATGGACTAGCGATAACGAGCAGTACTTC
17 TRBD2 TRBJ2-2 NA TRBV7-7 CASSLRLAGGPTGELFF TGTGCCAGCAGCTTAAGACTAGCGGGAGGGCCGACCGGGGAGCTGTTTTTT
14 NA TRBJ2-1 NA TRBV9 CASSVRTDNNEQFF TGTGCCAGCAGCGTAAGGACAGACAACAATGAGCAGTTCTTC
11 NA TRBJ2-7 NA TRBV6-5 CASSQGSEQYF TGTGCCAGCAGTCAGGGAAGCGAGCAGTACTTC
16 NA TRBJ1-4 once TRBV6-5 CASSSPDRETNEKLFF TGTGCCAGCAGTTCCCCAGACCGAGAAACTAATGAAAAACTGTTTTTT
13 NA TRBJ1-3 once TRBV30 CALEAGGGNTIYF TGTGCTCTCGAGGCAGGAGGGGGAAACACCATATATTTT
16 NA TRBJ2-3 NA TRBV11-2 CASSLGGQRYTDTQYF TGTGCCAGCAGCTTAGGGGGACAACGCTACACAGATACGCAGTATTTT
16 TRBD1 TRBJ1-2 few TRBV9 CASSVDAGTVGEGYTF TGTGCCAGCAGCGTTGATGCGGGGACAGTGGGAGAAGGCTACACCTTC
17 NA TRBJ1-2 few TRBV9 CASSVASEIQTNYGYTF TGTGCCAGCAGCGTAGCATCGGAGATACAAACTAACTATGGCTACACCTTC
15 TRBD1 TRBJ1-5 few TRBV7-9 CASSLGQGSNQPQHF TGTGCCAGCAGCTTGGGACAGGGATCTAATCAGCCCCAGCATTTT
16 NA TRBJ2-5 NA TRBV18 CASSPATARLLETQYF TGTGCCAGCTCACCAGCAACAGCACGATTACTAGAGACCCAGTACTTC
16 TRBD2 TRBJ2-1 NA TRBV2 CASRSRAGVYYNEQFF TGTGCCAGCAGGTCTCGAGCGGGAGTCTACTACAATGAGCAGTTCTTC
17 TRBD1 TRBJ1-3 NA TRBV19 CASSSLTGTGIGNTIYF TGTGCCAGTAGTAGTTTAACCGGGACAGGGATTGGAAACACCATATATTTT
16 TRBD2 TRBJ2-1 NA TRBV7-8 CASSTIAGISYNEQFF TGTGCCAGCAGCACCATAGCGGGCATATCCTACAATGAGCAGTTCTTC
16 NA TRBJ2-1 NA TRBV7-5 CARSLVRASGYNEQFF TGTGCCAGAAGCTTAGTTCGGGCTAGCGGCTACAATGAGCAGTTCTTC